Sequencing of this T cell receptor beta chain was carried out in a study of T cells in Graves' hyperthyroidism and ophthalmopathy. Study background: The initial diagnosis was the point when peripheral blood was collected, ahead of any treatment.

Study-level findings and limits: It was a median 6.5 months before onset that the model predicted ophthalmopathy.

Trimming removed 1 base from V and 2 bases from J, with 12 bases in between. The length of the CDR3 is 16 residues. Looked up from germline, CDR1 is LGHDT and CDR2 is YNNKEL (reference sequence). This clonotype was picked up many times. Its antigen is not known. TCR beta CDR3 region amplification was performed from RNA transcripts. With the HTBI primer set, the TCR CDR3 went through a first round of RT-PCR. One entry per CDR3 protein, called by TCRdb with MiXCR from the multiplex PCR reads. The sample yields 400,000 or so distinct CDR3 sequences, over 11% seen once. The chain has TRBV3-1 and TRBJ2-1; the D gene is possibly TRBD2 (5 bases). This clonotype was obtained from a man over 45 with Graves' ophthalmopathy. Sequenced: blood. In DNA, the CDR3 is TGTGCCAGCAGCCAAGGAGGAGGTGTCACCTACAATGAGCAGTTCTTC. The encoded protein is CASSQGGGVTYNEQFF.